The rows below give T cell receptor beta chains drawn from one sample of a study of preoperative IRX-2 immunotherapy in early breast cancer. Profiling relied on immunoSEQ multiplex PCR, and the TCRdb table lists in-frame clones only, not all of them. The sample lists around 10,000 clones, around 75% seen once, with 5.5% to 6% in the top ten. This specimen consisted of lymph node tissue, obtained before IRX-2 immunotherapy. These receptors all come from a human donor with breast cancer. CDR3s include the opening cysteine and the closing phenylalanine or tryptophan. D genes are given only for firm matches.

15	TRBV6-8	-	TRBJ1-3	CASSANRDSGNTIYF	TGTGCCAGCAGTGCAAACAGGGACTCTGGAAACACCATATATTTT
16	TRBV6-8	TRBD2	TRBJ2-7	CASSYSVSGSGYEQYF	TGTGCCAGCAGTTACTCAGTTAGCGGGAGCGGCTACGAGCAGTACTTC
15	TRBV11-3	TRBD1	TRBJ1-1	CASSFEGTGNTEAFF	TGTGCCAGCAGCTTCGAAGGGACAGGGAACACTGAAGCTTTCTTT
11	TRBV6-7	-	TRBJ2-3	CASSYSDTQYF	TGTGCCAGCAGTTACTCAGATACGCAGTATTTT
17	TRBV23-1	-	TRBJ1-3	CASSQGLAGSSGNTIYF	TGCGCCAGCAGCCAAGGTCTGGCGGGGAGCTCTGGAAACACCATATATTTT
13	TRBV30	-	TRBJ1-4	CACTGRGNEKLFF	TGTGCCTGTACGGGACGGGGAAATGAAAAACTGTTTTTT
15	TRBV1	-	TRBJ2-2	CASSQDRLNTGELFF	TGCGCCAGCAGCCAAGACCGGCTCAACACCGGGGAGCTGTTTTTT
15	TRBV5-1	-	TRBJ2-7	CASSLEGLVGGEQYF	TGCGCCAGCAGCTTGGAGGGCCTTGTCGGTGGCGAGCAGTACTTC
14	TRBV6-8	TRBD2	TRBJ2-7	CASNALAGAYEQYF	TGTGCCAGCAACGCTCTGGCGGGAGCCTACGAGCAGTACTTC
13	TRBV28	TRBD2	TRBJ2-7	CASTGGGKHEQYF	TGTGCCAGCACCGGGGGAGGGAAACACGAGCAGTACTTC
15	TRBV30	-	TRBJ1-1	CAWSPSLRDNGGAFF	TGTGCCTGGAGTCCGTCACTCCGGGACAACGGAGGGGCTTTCTTT
14	TRBV11-3	TRBD2	TRBJ2-5	CASSLDRGEETQYF	TGTGCCAGCAGCTTAGATCGGGGGGAAGAGACCCAGTACTTC
15	TRBV29-1	TRBD1	TRBJ1-2	CSVEEEDRANYGYTF	TGCAGCGTTGAAGAGGAGGACAGGGCGAACTATGGCTACACCTTC
14	TRBV29-1	-	TRBJ1-1	CSGVDESMNTEAFF	TGCAGCGGCGTGGATGAATCCATGAACACTGAAGCTTTCTTT
15	TRBV19	-	TRBJ2-7	CASSINFGTFYEQYF	TGTGCCAGTAGTATAAATTTCGGGACATTCTACGAGCAGTACTTC
15	TRBV25-1	-	TRBJ1-1	CASSDLNRMDTEAFF	TGTGCCAGCAGTGATTTAAACAGGATGGACACTGAAGCTTTCTTT
14	TRBV19	-	TRBJ2-5	CASSISAYQETQYF	TGTGCCAGTAGTATTTCGGCATACCAAGAGACCCAGTACTTC
15	TRBV25-1	-	TRBJ1-1	CASSEPGRTNTEAFF	TGTGCCAGCAGTGAACCGGGACGGACGAACACTGAAGCTTTCTTT
15	TRBV18	-	TRBJ1-3	CASSPEMSSGNTIYF	TGTGCCAGCTCACCAGAGATGAGCTCTGGAAACACCATATATTTT
15	TRBV6-8	-	TRBJ1-1	CASSYEQHMNTEAFF	TGTGCCAGCAGTTACGAACAGCACATGAACACTGAAGCTTTCTTT
14	TRBV10-2	-	TRBJ1-5	CASSTAGVNQPQHF	TGCGCCAGCAGTACGGCAGGCGTCAATCAGCCCCAGCATTTT
16	TRBV6-8	TRBD2	TRBJ2-7	CACRGIMTSGNYEQYF	TGTGCCTGTCGGGGGATCATGACTAGCGGGAACTACGAGCAGTACTTC